A few counts support the clone carrying this T cell receptor (beta chain). Its antigen is not known. This record comes from a study of CD8+ T cells in alopecia areata. Findings and limits, study-wide: Although TCR sharing was seen in mice, sharing across patients was less clear, possibly for HLA-related reasons.

Following extraction, RNA underwent reverse transcription to cDNA, which served as the sequencing template. Sequenced by immunoSEQ multiplex PCR; TCRdb stores in-frame clones only, minus some. The sample lists more than 200,000 clones; less than 45% were seen once. V lost 3 bases and J lost 2, with 13 bases in between. From germline, CDR1 is LNHDA and CDR2 SQIVND (reference sequence). The CDR3 runs 16 residues. Treatment given: oral pan-JAK inhibitor, 5-10 mg twice daily. Alopecia areata patients provided lesional scalp punch biopsies and peripheral blood. Sequenced material: CD4+ T cells sorted from blood, taken around week 37, from a patient treated with tofacitinib. The TCR was taken from a human donor with alopecia areata. The chain carries TRBV19 and TRBJ2-2; D gene unclear. This CDR3 reads CASSIKLSVNTGELFF. In nucleotides, the CDR3 is TGTGCCAGTAGTATTAAACTATCCGTAAACACCGGGGAGCTGTTTTTT.